The source of this T cell receptor (beta chain) is a study of cytomegalovirus exposure and HLA in healthy donors. Study information: The 110 or so validation repertoires used the same platform as the approximately 700 first-cohort repertoires, a later analysis reported. Study conclusions and caveats: In vitro assays verified that a few CMV-associated chains recognized CMV antigens specifically.

The CDR3 runs 11 residues. Germline CDR1 LGHNT, CDR2 FRNRAP. The V gene lost 6 bases and the J gene lost 5 bases, with 6 bases spanning the gap. The donors were in the approximately 130-subject validation cohort, distinct from the 666-subject first cohort. Note on this clone: The antigen is undetermined.

TCRdb keeps only in-frame clones here, not all; method: immunoSEQ multiplex PCR. This sample has about 74,000 clones; 94% occur once, and the top ten carry roughly 1.6%. This chain connects TRBV12-5 to TRBJ2-3, with unresolved D. The sample comprised PBMCs. This receptor was identified in a young man in good health and CMV-seropositive. The CDR3 DNA sequence: TGTGCTAGTGGGCGTGGAGATACGCAGTATTTT. Translating gives CASGRGDTQYF.